The sequence of this T cell receptor (beta chain) was determined in a study of Graves' ophthalmopathy and Graves' hyperthyroidism. At the level of the study: The stable label applied to hyperthyroidism with no ophthalmopathy within 18 months of follow-up.

Amplification of TCR beta CDR3 regions used RNA transcripts. HTBI primers served in a first-round RT-PCR, which a second-round multiplex PCR followed. MiXCR, applied by TCRdb to the multiplex PCR reads, yields one record per CDR3 protein. This table holds around 1,000,000 distinct CDR3 sequences, approximately 35% found once. With 5 bases removed from V and 11 bases from J, the gap between germline ends came to 19 bases. CDR1 SGHVS and CDR2 FQNEAQ come from the germline V gene. This CDR3 spans 14 amino acids. This rearrangement joins TRBV7-8 to TRBJ1-5, with TRBD1 as a possible D gene (6 bases). Source material: peripheral blood or thyroid tissue (not recorded which). This TCR derives from an adult man with Graves' hyperthyroidism. The CDR3 bases are TGTGCCAGCAGCCCGGGAGGGGGAAGGGAGTCCCAGCATTTT. Residues: CASSPGGGRESQHF. The full variable domain, in which reference TRBV7-8 and TRBJ1-5 provide the parts outside the CDR3, is GAGVSQSPRYKVAKRGQDVALRCDPISGHVSLFWYQQALGQGPEFLTYFQNEAQLDKSGLPSDRFFAERPEGSVSTLKIQRTQQEDSAVYLCASSPGGGRESQHFGDGTRLSIL.